Below are 14 T cell receptor beta chains sequenced from a single sample in a study of ipilimumab plus nivolumab after autologous stem cell transplantation. Measured with immunoSEQ multiplex PCR; TCRdb has only the in-frame clones, and not every one. The sample yields about 16,000 clones, more than 70% seen once. Sequencing was performed on PBMCs, taken in a trial of ipilimumab plus nivolumab as post-transplant consolidation. These receptors all come from a male donor with diffuse large B-cell lymphoma.

The chain joins TRBV10-3 to TRBJ1-3, with D uncertain. There are 14 residues in the CDR3. Germline lookup yields CDR1 ENHRY and CDR2 SYGVKD. Trimming shortened V by 6 bases and J by 7 bases, and 16 bases separated the two germline ends. CDR3 DNA sequence: TGTGCCATCAGAAAGGACTTAGGTGGGAACACCATATATTTT. Translation gives CAIRKDLGGNTIYF.

The chain couples TRBV7-2 to TRBJ1-1; D might be TRBD1 (5 bases). CDR3 size: 13 residues. CDR1 and CDR2 (germline): SGHTA, FQGNSA. Trimming left V 5 bases short and J 1 base short, with 8 bases between. In DNA form, the CDR3 reads TGTGCCAGCAGCCAGGGCAAGAACACTGAAGCTTTCTTT. Amino acid sequence: CASSQGKNTEAFF.

This chain uses TRBV6-1 with TRBJ1-5; D not resolved. Per germline, CDR1 MNHNS and CDR2 SASEGT. The CDR3 contains 14 residues. Between the trimmed V and J ends, which lost 4 bases and 4 bases, there was a span of 11 bases. The CDR3 DNA reads as TGTGCCAGCAGTGCATTGACCGCTAATCAGCCCCAGCATTTT. Protein sequence: CASSALTANQPQHF.

The chain carries TRBV9 and TRBJ1-5; perhaps TRBD1 as D (6 bases). CDR1 is SGDLS and CDR2 is YYNGEE in the germline V gene. Trimming took off 0 bases at V and 5 bases at J, with 12 bases between the two ends. The CDR3 consists of 15 residues. The CDR3 sequence: CASSVDWGADQPQHF. The CDR3 nucleotides read TGTGCCAGCAGCGTAGATTGGGGGGCTGATCAGCCCCAGCATTTT.

The chain links TRBV11-2 to TRBJ2-3; 12 bases line up with TRBD2. The CDR3 is 15 amino acids. With 5 bases clipped from V and 1 base from J, the junction kept 1 base outside the gene matches. CDR1 SGHAT and CDR2 FQNNGV come from the germline V gene. The CDR3 sequence: CASSRLAGGTDTQYF. CDR3 nucleotide sequence: TGTGCCAGCAGCCGACTAGCGGGGGGCACAGATACGCAGTATTTT.

The chain links TRBV7-3 to TRBJ2-1; 14 bases line up with TRBD2. The CDR3 loop spans 16 amino acids. The V and J ends lost 7 bases and 7 bases, in that order; junction bases with no gene match: 9. The germline CDR1 and CDR2 sequences are SGHTA and FQGTGA. The CDR3 region is CASTAGTSGGYNEQFF. For the CDR3, the DNA is TGTGCCAGCACAGCCGGGACTAGCGGGGGATATAATGAGCAGTTCTTC. The full variable domain, completed using reference TRBV7-3 and TRBJ2-1, is GAGVSQTPSNKVTEKGKYVELRCDPISGHTALYWYRQSLGQGPEFLIYFQGTGAADDSGLPNDRFFAVRPEGSVSTLKIQRTERGDSAVYLCASTAGTSGGYNEQFFGPGTRLTVL.

This clone has only a few counts. This chain joins TRBV5-1 and TRBJ2-5; maybe TRBD1 (6 bases). CDR1 is SGHRS and CDR2 is YFSETQ in the germline V gene. With 4 bases removed from V and 5 bases from J, the gap between germline ends came to 21 bases. CDR3 length: 16 residues. In nucleotides, the CDR3 is TGCGCCAGCAGCCGCGCCCAGGGGATGGGAATGGAGACCCAGTACTTC. Its protein product is CASSRAQGMGMETQYF. Filled out from reference TRBV5-1 and TRBJ2-5, the complete variable domain reads KAGVTQTPRYLIKTRGQQVTLSCSPISGHRSVSWYQQTPGQGLQFLFEYFSETQRNKGNFPGRFSGRQFSNSRSEMNVSTLELGDSALYLCASSRAQGMGMETQYFGPGTRLLVL.

V and J are TRBV30 and TRBJ2-3; tentative D call: TRBD1 (6 bases). V was pared by 4 bases and J by 2 bases, with 16 bases between. The CDR3 length is 15 residues. Germline V gene data show CDR1 as GTSNPN and CDR2 as SVGIG (reference sequence). CDR3 in DNA: TGTGCCTGGACCCTATCGGGACACTACACAGATACGCAGTATTTT. Amino acids: CAWTLSGHYTDTQYF. The full variable domain, its missing parts supplied by reference TRBV30 and TRBJ2-3, is SQTIHQWPATLVQPVGSPLSLECTVEGTSNPNLYWYRQAAGRGLQLLFYSVGIGQISSEVPQNLSASRPQDRQFILSSKKLLLSDSGFYLCAWTLSGHYTDTQYFGPGTRLTVL.

This chain links TRBV30 with TRBJ2-2; the D call may be TRBD1 or TRBD2 (5 bases each). Germline CDR1 GTSNPN, CDR2 SVGIG (reference sequence). The CDR3 length is 13 residues. Trimming shortened V by 1 base and J by 6 bases, and 9 bases separated the two germline ends. CDR3 protein: CAWSEGRAGELFF. CDR3 sequence (DNA): TGTGCCTGGAGTGAGGGGAGAGCCGGGGAGCTGTTTTTT.

The table lists this clone with a count of one. The chain recombines TRBV7-9 with TRBJ1-2; TRBD1 is a possible D gene (6 bases). This CDR3 is built from 13 residues. Germline-derived CDR1 and CDR2 are SEHNR and FQNEAQ (reference sequence). V was cut by 0 bases and J by 6 bases, with 8 bases left in between. The CDR3 sequence is CASSLASGDGYTF. The CDR3 nucleotides read TGTGCCAGCAGCTTAGCGTCAGGGGATGGCTACACCTTC.

Points on this clone: The junction departs from the called germline gene at one end, perhaps through a read error. This rearrangement joins TRBV10-3 to TRBJ2-1; tentative D call: TRBD1 (6 bases). The CDR3 contains 16 residues. CDR1 is ENHRY, CDR2 SYGVKD, per germline. CDR3 sequence (DNA): TGTGCCAGCAGTGCCACCACAGGGAGCCCCTACAATGAGCAGTTCTTC. Its protein is CASSATTGSPYNEQFF.

The chain is built from TRBV5-1 and TRBJ2-1; tentatively, D is TRBD1 or TRBD2 (5 bases each). Trimming shortened V by 6 bases and J by 4 bases, and 17 bases separated the two germline ends. The CDR3 is 15 residues long. The germline CDR1 and CDR2 sequences are SGHRS and YFSETQ. CDR3 in DNA: TGCGCCAGCACAAGGGGAGATGTCGGTTACAATGAGCAGTTCTTC. It specifies CASTRGDVGYNEQFF.

CDR3 DNA sequence: TGTGCCAGCAGCTTAGCCGGGACAGGTCTCTATGGCTACACCTTC. This encodes CASSLAGTGLYGYTF. The chain couples TRBV7-9 to TRBJ1-2, with TRBD1 identical over 8 bases. The V gene end was trimmed by 0 bases and the J gene end by 4 bases; junction bases not matched to a gene: 4. From germline, CDR1 is SEHNR and CDR2 FQNEAQ (reference sequence). There are 15 residues in the CDR3.

This clone has more than one count but fewer than ten. V is TRBV19 and J is TRBJ1-3; tentative D call: TRBD1 (6 bases). V was trimmed by 6 bases and J by 4 bases, leaving 16 bases between them. CDR3 length: 15 residues. Germline CDR1 reads LNHDA; CDR2 reads SQIVND (reference sequence). The CDR3 protein is CASSVDRTGGNTIYF. The CDR3 DNA reads as TGTGCCAGTAGCGTTGACAGGACGGGAGGAAACACCATATATTTT.